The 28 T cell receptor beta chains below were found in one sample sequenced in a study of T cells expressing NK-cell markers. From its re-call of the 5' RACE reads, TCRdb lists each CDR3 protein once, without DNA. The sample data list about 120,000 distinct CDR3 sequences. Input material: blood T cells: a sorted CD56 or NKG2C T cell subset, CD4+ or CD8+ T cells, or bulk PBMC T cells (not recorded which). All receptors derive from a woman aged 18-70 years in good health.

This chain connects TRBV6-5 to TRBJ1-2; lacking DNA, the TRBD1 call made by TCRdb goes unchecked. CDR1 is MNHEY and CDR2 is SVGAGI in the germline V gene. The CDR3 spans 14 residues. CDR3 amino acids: CASSWAGGEDGYTF.

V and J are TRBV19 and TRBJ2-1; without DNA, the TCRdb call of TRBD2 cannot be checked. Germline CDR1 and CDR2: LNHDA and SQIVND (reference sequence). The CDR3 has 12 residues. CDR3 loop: CASSIGGSEQFF. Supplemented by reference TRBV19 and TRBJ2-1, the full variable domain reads DGGITQSPKYLFRKEGQNVTLSCEQNLNHDAMYWYRQDPGQGLRLIYYSQIVNDFQKGDIAEGYSVSREKKESFPLTVTSAQKNPTAFYLCASSIGGSEQFFGPGTRLTVL.

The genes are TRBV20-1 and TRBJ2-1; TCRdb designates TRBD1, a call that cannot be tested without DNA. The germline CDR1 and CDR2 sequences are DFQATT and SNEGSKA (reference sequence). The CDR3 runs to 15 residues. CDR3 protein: CSAPLSGTGYNEQFF.

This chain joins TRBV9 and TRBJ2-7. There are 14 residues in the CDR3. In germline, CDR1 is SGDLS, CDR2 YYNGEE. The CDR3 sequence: CASSGSGSSYEQYF.

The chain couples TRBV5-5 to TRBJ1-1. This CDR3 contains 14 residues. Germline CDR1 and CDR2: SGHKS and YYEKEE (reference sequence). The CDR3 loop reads CASSLVISYTEAFF.

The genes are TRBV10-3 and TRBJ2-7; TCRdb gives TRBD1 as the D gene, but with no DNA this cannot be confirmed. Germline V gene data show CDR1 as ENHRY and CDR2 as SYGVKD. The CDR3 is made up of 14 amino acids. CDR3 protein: CAIRGQGAGYEQYF.

CDR3 in amino acids: CASSSTREFSYEQYF. This chain connects TRBV12-3 or TRBV12-4 to TRBJ2-7; TCRdb's assignment of TRBD2 cannot be checked, as there is no DNA. This CDR3 contains 15 residues.

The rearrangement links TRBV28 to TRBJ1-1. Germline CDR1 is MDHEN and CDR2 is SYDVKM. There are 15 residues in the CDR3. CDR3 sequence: CASSPGSSWKDEAFF.

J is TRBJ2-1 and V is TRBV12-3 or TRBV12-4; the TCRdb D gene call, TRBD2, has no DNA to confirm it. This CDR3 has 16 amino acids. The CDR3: CASSSVRRGGPGEQFF.

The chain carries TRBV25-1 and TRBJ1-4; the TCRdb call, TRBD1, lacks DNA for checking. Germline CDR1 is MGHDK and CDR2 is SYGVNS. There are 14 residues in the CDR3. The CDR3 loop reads CASSDRDRDENLFF.

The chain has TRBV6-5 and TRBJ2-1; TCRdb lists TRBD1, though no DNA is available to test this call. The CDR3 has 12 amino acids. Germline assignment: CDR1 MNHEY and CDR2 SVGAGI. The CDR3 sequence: CASSSRGDEQFF.

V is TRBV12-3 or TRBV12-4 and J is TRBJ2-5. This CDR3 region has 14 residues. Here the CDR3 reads CASSPRPREETQYF.

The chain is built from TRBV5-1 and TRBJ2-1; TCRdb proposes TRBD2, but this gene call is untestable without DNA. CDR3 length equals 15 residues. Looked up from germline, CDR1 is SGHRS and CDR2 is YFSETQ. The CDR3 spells CASSLEGPLYNEQFF. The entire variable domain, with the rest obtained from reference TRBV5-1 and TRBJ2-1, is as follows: KAGVTQTPRYLIKTRGQQVTLSCSPISGHRSVSWYQQTPGQGLQFLFEYFSETQRNKGNFPGRFSGRQFSNSRSEMNVSTLELGDSALYLCASSLEGPLYNEQFFGPGTRLTVL.

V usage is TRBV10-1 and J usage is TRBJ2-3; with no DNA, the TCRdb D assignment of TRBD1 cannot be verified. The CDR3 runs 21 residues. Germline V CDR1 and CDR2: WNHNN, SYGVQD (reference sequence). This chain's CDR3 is CASTIPISPPGHLRPGDTQYF.

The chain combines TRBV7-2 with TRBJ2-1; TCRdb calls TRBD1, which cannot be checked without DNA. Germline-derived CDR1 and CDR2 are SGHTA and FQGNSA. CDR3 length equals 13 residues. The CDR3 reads CASSFVLSGGQFF.

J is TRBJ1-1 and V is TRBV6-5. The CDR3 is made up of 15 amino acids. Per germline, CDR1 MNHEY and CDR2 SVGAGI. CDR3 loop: CASSYSGGANTEAFF.

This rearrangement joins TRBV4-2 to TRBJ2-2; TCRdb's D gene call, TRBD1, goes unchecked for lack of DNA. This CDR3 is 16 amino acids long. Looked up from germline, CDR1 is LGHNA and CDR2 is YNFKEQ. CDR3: CASSPRQGANTGELFF.

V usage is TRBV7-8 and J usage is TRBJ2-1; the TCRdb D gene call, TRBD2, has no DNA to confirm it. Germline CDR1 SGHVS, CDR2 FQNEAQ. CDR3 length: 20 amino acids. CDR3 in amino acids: CASSFTGAPRDFRSYNEQFF.

The CDR3 spells CAGGLQNTGELFF. This chain uses TRBV7-9 with TRBJ2-2. From germline, CDR1 is SEHNR and CDR2 FQNEAQ (reference sequence). This CDR3 comprises 13 residues. The entire variable domain, with the rest obtained from reference TRBV7-9 and TRBJ2-2, is as follows: DTGVSQNPRHKITKRGQNVTFRCDPISEHNRLYWYRQTLGQGPEFLTYFQNEAQLEKSRLLSDRFSAERPKGSFSTLEIQRTEQGDSAMYLCAGGLQNTGELFFGEGSRLTVL.

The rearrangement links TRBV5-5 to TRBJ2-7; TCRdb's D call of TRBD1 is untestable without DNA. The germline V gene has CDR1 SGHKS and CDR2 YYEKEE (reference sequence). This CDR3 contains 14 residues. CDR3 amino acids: CASSLIDRTYEQYF. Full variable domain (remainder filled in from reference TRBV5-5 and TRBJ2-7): DAGVTQSPTHLIKTRGQQVTLRCSPISGHKSVSWYQQVLGQGPQFIFQYYEKEERGRGNFPDRFSARQFPNYSSELNVNALLLGDSALYLCASSLIDRTYEQYFGPGTRLTVT.

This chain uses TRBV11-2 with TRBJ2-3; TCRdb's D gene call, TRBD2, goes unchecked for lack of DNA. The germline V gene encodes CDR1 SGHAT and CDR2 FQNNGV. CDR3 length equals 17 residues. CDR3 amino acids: CASSPSLTSSRTDTQYF.

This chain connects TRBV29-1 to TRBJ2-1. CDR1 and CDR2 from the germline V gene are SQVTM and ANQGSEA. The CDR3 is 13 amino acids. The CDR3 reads CSAAGGSYNEQFF.

This CDR3 is CASSIGMAEAFF. The chain carries TRBV19 and TRBJ1-1. This CDR3 has 12 residues. The germline CDR1 and CDR2 sequences are LNHDA and SQIVND (reference sequence).

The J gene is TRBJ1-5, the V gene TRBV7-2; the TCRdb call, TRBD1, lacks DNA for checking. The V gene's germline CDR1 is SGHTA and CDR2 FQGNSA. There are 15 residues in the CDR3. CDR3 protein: CASSLDPGFNQPQHF.

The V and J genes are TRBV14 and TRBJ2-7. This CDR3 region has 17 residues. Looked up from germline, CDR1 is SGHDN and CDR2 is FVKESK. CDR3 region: CASSQDRERWSTYEQYF.

The CDR3 sequence is CASSFIVRETPNEQFF. V usage is TRBV7-9 and J usage is TRBJ2-1. The germline V gene has CDR1 SEHNR and CDR2 FQNEAQ (reference sequence). CDR3 length equals 16 residues.

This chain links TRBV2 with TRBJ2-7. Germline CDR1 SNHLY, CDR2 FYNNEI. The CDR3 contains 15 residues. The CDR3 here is CASSEAQAGHYEQYF.

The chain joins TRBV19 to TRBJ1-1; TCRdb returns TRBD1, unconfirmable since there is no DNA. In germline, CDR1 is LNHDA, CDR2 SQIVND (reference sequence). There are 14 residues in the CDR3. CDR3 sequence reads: CASSIGAAPHEAFF.